A selection of T cell receptor beta chains follows, all from one sample in a study of blood T cell repertoires in COVID-19. TCRdb's copy holds only in-frame clones and misses some; the assay was immunoSEQ multiplex PCR. The sample has more than 100,000 clones, around three quarters seen once. Sequencing input: peripheral blood. The receptors were sampled from a man aged 55 to 70 with active or convalescent COVID-19. Both conserved end residues are part of each CDR3. D genes are given only for firm matches. Some rows mark clone size as missing; the rest say once, few, many or name a class of expanded clone.

D,J,size,V,CDR3,DNA
TRBD2,TRBJ2-1,NA,TRBV7-2,CASSYPGLAAYNEQFF,TGTGCCAGCAGTTACCCCGGACTAGCAGCTTACAATGAGCAGTTCTTC
TRBD1,TRBJ2-5,few,TRBV25-1,CASSAGQGVWETQYF,TGTGCCAGCAGTGCGGGACAGGGGGTTTGGGAGACCCAGTACTTC
TRBD1,TRBJ2-7,NA,TRBV5-4,CASRKLRTGNDEQYF,TGTGCCAGCAGGAAGCTTCGGACAGGCAACGACGAGCAGTACTTC
TRBD2,TRBJ2-1,NA,TRBV7-9,CASSASGTYNEQFF,TGTGCCAGCAGCGCCAGCGGGACCTACAATGAGCAGTTCTTC
TRBD1,TRBJ1-3,NA,TRBV9,CASSPGQGSGNTIYF,TGTGCCAGCAGCCCGGGACAGGGAAGTGGAAACACCATATATTTT
TRBD2,TRBJ2-5,NA,TRBV19,CASFSISGVQETQYF,TGTGCCAGCTTCTCTATTAGCGGGGTTCAAGAGACCCAGTACTTC
TRBD1,TRBJ2-3,NA,TRBV11-2,CASSSGQGFGTDTQYF,TGTGCCAGCAGCTCGGGACAGGGGTTCGGCACAGATACGCAGTATTTT
TRBD2,TRBJ2-1,NA,TRBV28,CASSLLAGDHNEQFF,TGTGCCAGCAGTTTATTAGCGGGGGACCACAATGAGCAGTTCTTC
TRBD2,TRBJ2-5,few,TRBV27,CASRVGLAGVETQYF,TGTGCCAGCAGGGTTGGACTAGCGGGAGTGGAGACCCAGTACTTC
NA,TRBJ2-5,NA,TRBV5-1,CASSLGTTQETQYF,TGCGCCAGCAGCTTGGGGACTACGCAAGAGACCCAGTACTTC
NA,TRBJ1-1,NA,TRBV18,CASSQDRNTEAFF,TGTGCCAGCTCCCAGGACAGGAACACTGAAGCTTTCTTT
TRBD2,TRBJ2-3,NA,TRBV7-2,CASSVLIAGGPEDTQYF,TGTGCCAGCAGCGTCCTCATAGCGGGAGGGCCGGAGGATACGCAGTATTTT
TRBD2,TRBJ2-1,once,TRBV24-1,CATSDLLADGSYNEQFF,TGTGCCACCAGTGACCTGCTAGCGGACGGGTCCTACAATGAGCAGTTCTTC
TRBD2,TRBJ2-1,NA,TRBV27,CASSFTSGSLNEQFF,TGTGCCAGCAGTTTCACCAGCGGGAGTCTAAATGAGCAGTTCTTC
NA,TRBJ2-6,NA,TRBV9,CASSALVSGANVLTF,TGTGCCAGCAGCGCCCTAGTCTCTGGGGCCAACGTCCTGACTTTC
TRBD1,TRBJ2-2,NA,TRBV6-5,CASSRQGHTGELFF,TGTGCCAGCAGCAGACAGGGACACACCGGGGAGCTGTTTTTT
TRBD2,TRBJ2-5,NA,TRBV27,CATRGLADQETQYF,TGTGCCACCAGGGGACTAGCGGACCAAGAGACCCAGTACTTC
TRBD1,TRBJ2-4,NA,TRBV28,CASSANRGSNIQYF,TGTGCCAGCAGTGCGAACAGGGGATCGAACATTCAGTACTTC
TRBD1,TRBJ2-2,NA,TRBV7-2,CASPSGQATNTGELFF,TGTGCCAGCCCCTCCGGACAGGCGACGAACACCGGGGAGCTGTTTTTT
NA,TRBJ2-3,NA,TRBV20-1,CSAQASPTQYF,TGCAGTGCCCAGGCGAGTCCTACGCAGTATTTT
TRBD1,TRBJ1-5,few,TRBV24-1,CATQDRPNQPQHF,TGTGCCACCCAGGACAGGCCCAATCAGCCCCAGCATTTT
NA,TRBJ2-2,NA,TRBV7-9,CASSQGSGELFF,TGTGCCAGCAGCCAGGGTTCCGGGGAGCTGTTTTTT
NA,TRBJ2-3,NA,TRBV24-1,CATSRQTTDTQYF,TGTGCCACCAGTAGACAGACTACAGATACGCAGTATTTT
TRBD1,TRBJ1-1,NA,TRBV19,CASSKDRGLPGTEAFF,TGTGCCAGTAGTAAAGACAGGGGCCTACCGGGCACTGAAGCTTTCTTT
TRBD2,TRBJ2-1,once,TRBV7-2,CASSGRQGGYNEQFF,TGTGCCAGCAGCGGACGGCAGGGAGGGTACAATGAGCAGTTCTTC
NA,TRBJ2-3,NA,TRBV11-2,CASSFGGLGADTQYF,TGTGCCAGCAGCTTCGGGGGTCTTGGGGCAGATACGCAGTATTTT
NA,TRBJ2-3,NA,TRBV20-1,CSASLGGIGADTQYF,TGCAGTGCTAGTTTAGGGGGAATTGGGGCAGATACGCAGTATTTT
NA,TRBJ2-1,NA,TRBV13,CASSSSSYNEQFF,TGTGCCAGCAGCTCCAGCTCCTACAATGAGCAGTTCTTC
NA,TRBJ1-2,NA,TRBV6-1,CASSELLAGGYTF,TGTGCCAGCAGTGAACTTTTGGCCGGGGGCTACACCTTC
TRBD1,TRBJ2-7,few,TRBV7-9,CASSPRTGAVPYEQYF,TGTGCCAGCAGCCCTAGGACAGGGGCCGTGCCCTACGAGCAGTACTTC
NA,TRBJ2-4,NA,TRBV29-1,CSAFTGANIQYF,TGCAGCGCGTTCACAGGAGCAAACATTCAGTACTTC
TRBD1,TRBJ1-5,NA,TRBV6-5,CASKEGDRWGQPQHF,TGTGCCAGCAAAGAGGGGGACAGGTGGGGTCAGCCCCAGCATTTT
NA,TRBJ1-1,NA,TRBV2,CASREQVLNTEAFF,TGTGCCAGCAGGGAACAGGTCCTGAACACTGAAGCTTTCTTT
NA,TRBJ1-6,NA,TRBV4-2,CASSQDPGTDSPLHF,TGTGCCAGCAGCCAAGATCCAGGCACAGATTCACCCCTCCACTTT
NA,TRBJ1-6,few,TRBV4-2,CASSQGPGPNSPLHF,TGTGCCAGCAGCCAAGGACCGGGTCCGAATTCACCCCTCCACTTT
NA,TRBJ1-2,NA,TRBV5-1,CASSPGPGLDYTF,TGCGCCAGCAGCCCGGGACCGGGACTAGACTACACCTTC
NA,TRBJ2-1,NA,TRBV7-2,CASSEATAPYNEQFF,TGTGCCAGCAGCGAAGCCACAGCCCCCTACAATGAGCAGTTCTTC
NA,TRBJ2-1,NA,TRBV6-2/TRBV6-3,CASSSGLLSYNEQFF,TGTGCCAGCAGTTCGGGACTCCTCTCCTACAATGAGCAGTTCTTC
NA,TRBJ2-5,NA,TRBV29-1,CSVEEETQYF,TGCAGCGTCGAGGAAGAGACCCAGTACTTC
TRBD1,TRBJ2-3,NA,TRBV14,CASSRPGQSTDTQYF,TGTGCCAGCAGCCGACCGGGACAGAGCACAGATACGCAGTATTTT
TRBD2,TRBJ2-1,once,TRBV10-3,CATALAETYNEQFF,TGTGCCACCGCCCTAGCGGAAACCTACAATGAGCAGTTCTTC
TRBD2,TRBJ2-1,NA,TRBV6-4,CASSARLAGYNEQFF,TGTGCCAGCAGTGCCCGACTAGCGGGATACAATGAGCAGTTCTTC
TRBD1,TRBJ2-5,NA,TRBV7-2,CASSLRPGTGDGETQYF,TGTGCCAGCAGCCTCCGCCCTGGGACAGGGGACGGGGAGACCCAGTACTTC
NA,TRBJ2-7,NA,TRBV24-1,CATSVTGNRYEQYF,TGTGCCACCAGCGTTACAGGGAATCGCTACGAGCAGTACTTC
NA,TRBJ1-2,NA,TRBV10-3,CAISESAGINGYTF,TGTGCCATCAGTGAAAGTGCAGGGATCAACGGCTACACCTTC
NA,TRBJ1-2,NA,TRBV25-1,CASSEAVSLYGYTF,TGTGCCAGCAGTGAAGCTGTCAGTCTTTATGGCTACACCTTC
TRBD1,TRBJ2-6,NA,TRBV5-4,CASSPAQGARSGANVLTF,TGTGCCAGCAGCCCCGCCCAGGGGGCCCGTTCTGGGGCCAACGTCCTGACTTTC
NA,TRBJ1-2,NA,TRBV6-5,CASSYWENYGYTF,TGTGCCAGCAGTTACTGGGAGAACTATGGCTACACCTTC
NA,TRBJ1-2,NA,TRBV14,CASSQPIGLGGYTF,TGTGCCAGCAGCCAGCCCATCGGACTGGGGGGCTACACCTTC
NA,TRBJ2-7,NA,TRBV3-1/TRBV3-2,CASSQDLSYEQYF,TGTGCCAGCAGCCAAGATCTTAGCTACGAGCAGTACTTC
NA,TRBJ2-1,NA,TRBV11-3,CASSLWGGGRPNEQFF,TGTGCCAGCAGCTTGTGGGGTGGGGGGAGGCCCAATGAGCAGTTCTTC
NA,TRBJ2-5,NA,TRBV13,CASSFGQKETQYF,TGTGCCAGCAGCTTCGGACAGAAAGAGACCCAGTACTTC
NA,TRBJ2-2,NA,TRBV2,CASRQGTGEGELFF,TGTGCCAGCCGACAGGGAACGGGGGAGGGGGAGCTGTTTTTT
NA,TRBJ1-6,NA,TRBV4-2,CASSQEKLGGNVHF,TGTGCCAGCAGCCAAGAGAAGCTAGGGGGAAACGTCCACTTT
TRBD1,TRBJ2-7,NA,TRBV7-9,CASSLAAGGHSYEQYF,TGTGCCAGCAGCTTAGCAGCAGGGGGCCACTCCTACGAGCAGTACTTC
TRBD2,TRBJ2-3,NA,TRBV7-3,CASSLTSGLSTDTQYF,TGTGCCAGCAGCTTAACTAGCGGGCTTAGCACAGATACGCAGTATTTT
NA,TRBJ2-5,NA,TRBV4-3,CASSRRIRETQYF,TGCGCCAGCAGCCGGAGGATTCGAGAGACCCAGTACTTC
NA,TRBJ2-3,NA,TRBV7-3,CASSLGGTTQYF,TGTGCCAGCAGCTTGGGAGGAACTACGCAGTATTTT
TRBD2,TRBJ2-1,NA,TRBV18,CASSPVAGGNEQFF,TGTGCCAGCTCACCAGTAGCGGGTGGGAATGAGCAGTTCTTC
NA,TRBJ1-1,NA,TRBV19,CASSIYQGVNTEAFF,TGTGCCAGTAGTATATACCAGGGTGTTAACACTGAAGCTTTCTTT